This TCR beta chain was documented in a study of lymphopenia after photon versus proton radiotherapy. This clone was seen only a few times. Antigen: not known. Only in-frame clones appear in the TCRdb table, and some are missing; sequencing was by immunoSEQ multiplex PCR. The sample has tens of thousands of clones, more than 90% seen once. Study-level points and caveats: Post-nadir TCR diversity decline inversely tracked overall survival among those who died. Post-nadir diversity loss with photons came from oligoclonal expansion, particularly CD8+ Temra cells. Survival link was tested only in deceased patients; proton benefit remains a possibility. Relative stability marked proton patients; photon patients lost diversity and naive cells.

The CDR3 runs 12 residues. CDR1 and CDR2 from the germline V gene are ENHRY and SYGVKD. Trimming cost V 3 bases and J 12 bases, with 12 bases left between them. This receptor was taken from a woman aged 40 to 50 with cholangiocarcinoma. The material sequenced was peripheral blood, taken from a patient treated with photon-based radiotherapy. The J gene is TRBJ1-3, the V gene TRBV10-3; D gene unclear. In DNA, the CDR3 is TGTGCCATCAGTGACCCAGGAGGGAGCATATATTTT. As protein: CAISDPGGSIYF.